This TCR beta chain was retrieved from a study of PD-L1 blockade in urothelial cancer. Study context: Peripheral blood specimens exhibited a median yield of about 140,000 T cells.

Libraries were prepared by immunoSEQ multiplex PCR; TCRdb keeps only in-frame clonotypes and omits some of them. This sample yields some 53,000 clones, of which roughly four fifths are seen a single time; approximately 4.3% belongs to the top ten. Time point denoted: pretreatment peripheral blood. This material consisted of PBMCs, taken around atezolizumab (anti-PD-L1) treatment. This TCR derives from an older man with urothelial cancer.

The CDR3 sequence: CASSVGLAGNEQYF. CDR3 DNA: TGTGCCAGCAGCGTCGGACTAGCGGGGAACGAGCAGTACTTC. The chain combines TRBV9 with TRBJ2-7, with 12 bases lining up with TRBD2. The length of the CDR3 is 14 residues. V dropped 2 bases and J dropped 5; count of bases not matched to a gene: 2. Germline V lookup: CDR1 SGDLS, CDR2 YYNGEE.